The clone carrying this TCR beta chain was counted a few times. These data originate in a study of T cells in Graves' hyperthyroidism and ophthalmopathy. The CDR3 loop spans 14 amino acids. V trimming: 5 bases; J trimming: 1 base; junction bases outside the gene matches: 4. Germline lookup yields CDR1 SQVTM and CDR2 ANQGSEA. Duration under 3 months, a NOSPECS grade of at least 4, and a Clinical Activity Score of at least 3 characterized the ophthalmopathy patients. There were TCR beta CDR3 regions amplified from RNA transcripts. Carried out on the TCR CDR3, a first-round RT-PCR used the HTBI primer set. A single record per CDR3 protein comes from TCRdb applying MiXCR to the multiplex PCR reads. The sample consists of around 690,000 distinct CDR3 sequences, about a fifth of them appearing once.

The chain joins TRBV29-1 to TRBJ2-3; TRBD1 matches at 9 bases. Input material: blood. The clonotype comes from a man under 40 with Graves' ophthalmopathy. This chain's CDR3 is CSVNTGGGTDTQYF. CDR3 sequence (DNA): TGCAGCGTTAATACAGGGGGCGGCACAGATACGCAGTATTTT.